One and the same sample provided the 25 T cell receptor beta chains below, sequenced in a study of tumor and adjacent non-tumor tissue in lung cancer. TCRbeta libraries were built with three rounds of nested PCR, modified from ARM-PCR. Each CDR3 protein gets one entry after TCRdb re-called the multiplex PCR reads with MiXCR. The sample carries around 76,000 distinct CDR3 sequences, over 65% recorded once. RNA was extracted from bulk tissue without any cell sorting. More than 3 cm separated this lung sample from the edge of the tumor. Sequenced: distant non-tumor lung tissue. All receptors derive from a man aged 70 or older with non-small cell lung cancer.

Concerning this clonotype itself: Because it lacks the conserved phenylalanine or tryptophan at the end, this CDR3 is likely a read error. This rearrangement joins TRBV29-1 to TRBJ2-5, with D possibly TRBD1 on 5 matching bases. CDR1 and CDR2 from the germline V gene are SQVTM and ANQGSEA. The CDR3 extends over 13 amino acids. The CDR3 DNA is TGCAGCGTCGCCAACAGGTTCCAAGAGAGCCAGTACTCC. Protein sequence: CSVANRFQESQYS.

Concerning this clonotype: A read error may produce the germline difference seen at one junction end. J is TRBJ2-1 and V is TRBV4-3; D uncertain. CDR3 length equals 16 residues. CDR1 and CDR2 from the germline V gene are LGHNA and YSLEER. The CDR3 sequence: CASSQEPYRSYNEQFF. The DNA of the CDR3 is TGTGCCAGCAGCCAAGAACCCTACCGCTCCTACAATGAGCAGTTCTTC.

This clonotype was found a few times. The genes are TRBV29-1 and TRBJ2-4; D is perhaps TRBD1 (6 bases). V was trimmed by 7 bases and J by 3 bases, leaving 16 bases between them. The germline gives CDR1 SQVTM, CDR2 ANQGSEA. The CDR3 is made up of 14 amino acids. The CDR3 reads CSGTRGQCKNIQYF. CDR3 coding DNA: TGCAGCGGGACGCGCGGACAGTGCAAAAACATTCAGTACTTC.

A word on this clonotype: The junction shows a germline mismatch at one end, possibly a read error. The V and J genes are TRBV12-3 or TRBV12-4 and TRBJ2-2; the D gene is possibly TRBD2 (5 bases). This CDR3 is built from 15 residues. The chain's CDR3 is CANSPQRGNAGELFF. CDR3 DNA: TGTGCCAACAGTCCCCAACGTGGGAACGCCGGGGAGTTGTTTTTT.

In the case of this clonotype: This CDR3 is missing its conserved last phenylalanine or tryptophan, likely due to a read error. It is unclear where the CDR3 begins or ends on the DNA, so no DNA is shown, and the CDR3 is as TCRdb lists it. The chain uses TRBV10-3 and TRBJ2-1; the DNA was not used to check the table's D call, TRBD2. CDR1 is ENHRY and CDR2 is SYGVKD in the germline V gene. The CDR3 region is 12 residues in length, termini included. CDR3 loop: CAISELAGTEFV.

Remarks on this clonotype: This sequence may be a read error, since a much larger clone differs from it by one base. The chain has TRBV24-1 and TRBJ2-1, with 8 bases that match TRBD1. Germline values: CDR1 KGHDR, CDR2 SFDVKD. The CDR3 extends over 15 amino acids. The V and J ends lost 6 bases and 6 bases, in that order; junction bases with no gene match: 9. The CDR3 nucleotides read TGTGCCACCAGTAATCTACTCGACAGGGGCAATGAGCAGTTCTTC. Protein product: CATSNLLDRGNEQFF.

With regard to this clonotype: At one boundary the junction diverges from the germline segment, which might be a read error. The V and J genes are TRBV10-2 and TRBJ2-5, with a tentative D call TRBD2 (6 bases). CDR1 is WSHSY and CDR2 is SAAADI in the germline V gene. The CDR3 loop spans 14 amino acids. The DNA for the CDR3 is TGCGCCAGTAGGACGGGACTGGTCCAAGAGACCCACTACTTC. It codes for CASRTGLVQETHYF.

In its sample, this clonotype was seen a few times. The J gene is TRBJ2-4, the V gene TRBV28; either TRBD1 or TRBD2 may fit D (5 bases each). The V and J ends lost 2 bases and 0 bases respectively, with 11 bases between them. Germline V gene sequence: CDR1 MDHEN, CDR2 SYDVKM. The CDR3 has 16 residues. The DNA of the CDR3 is TGTGCCAGCAGTTTAGGGGGACCGATAGCCAAAAACATTCAGTACTTC. This translates into CASSLGGPIAKNIQYF.

On this clonotype: Sequence at one end of the junction differs from germline and may be a read error. The CDR3 region has the DNA TGTGCCAGCATCTTATTCAGATATGGCCACACCTTC. It yields the protein CASILFRYGHTF. The chain joins TRBV11-1 to TRBJ1-2; the D is unclear. The germline V gene encodes CDR1 SGHAT and CDR2 FQDESV (reference sequence). This CDR3 contains 12 residues.

With regard to this clonotype: In this CDR3 the conserved last residue, phenylalanine or tryptophan, is missing, so a read error is likely. V is TRBV10-2 and J is TRBJ2-7, with TRBD1 matching 8 bases. Trimming took 4 bases from V and 6 from J; bases not matched to a gene: 8. This CDR3 is 14 amino acids long. Germline loops: CDR1 WSHSY, CDR2 SAAADI. The CDR3 region has the DNA TGCGCCAGCAGTGTGGACAGGGATCTTATCGAGCAGTACCTC. This encodes CASSVDRDLIEQYL.

To note about this clonotype: A much more abundant neighbour one base away suggests this may be a read error. This sequence joins TRBV12-3 or TRBV12-4 and TRBJ2-7, with a possible D match to TRBD1 (6 bases). The CDR3 runs 14 residues. Trimming pared 2 bases from V and 1 base from J, leaving 9 bases between. The CDR3 is CASSLRTESYEQYF. The CDR3 DNA sequence: TGTGCCAGCAGTTTACGGACAGAGTCCTACGAGCAGTACTTC.

A note on this clonotype: It is likely a read error, because the conserved phenylalanine at the end of the CDR3 is missing. The genes are TRBV5-4 and TRBJ2-2; 9 bases line up with TRBD1. This CDR3 has 18 amino acids. CDR1 and CDR2 from the germline V gene are SGHNT and YYREEE (reference sequence). The CDR3 protein is CASSKQTPGQGGTGELFI. In nucleotides, the CDR3 is TGTGCTAGCAGCAAGCAAACCCCGGGACAGGGAGGTACCGGGGAGCTGTTTATT.

Points on this clonotype: The junction shows a germline mismatch at one end, possibly a read error. The chain has TRBV7-9 and TRBJ1-1, with a weak D call TRBD1 (6 bases). Germline V lookup: CDR1 SEHNR, CDR2 FQNEAQ (reference sequence). This CDR3 is 15 amino acids long. This chain's CDR3 is CASSLGSNRDTVAFF. The CDR3 nucleotides are TGTGCCAGCAGCTTAGGTTCCAACAGGGACACTGTAGCTTTCTTC.

Note on this clonotype: This may come from a read error, since a much larger clone is one base off. This chain connects TRBV6-5 to TRBJ1-1; TRBD1 aligns across 7 bases. From germline, CDR1 is MNHEY and CDR2 SVGAGI. V was clipped by 8 bases and J by 1 base; unmatched bases: 4. This CDR3 has 13 residues. In DNA form, the CDR3 reads TGTGCCAGCTGCCGGGACAGGAACACTGAAGCTTTCTTT. Protein product: CASCRDRNTEAFF.

This clonotype was counted a single time. Compared with germline, one end of the junction differs, possibly owing to a read error. The V and J genes are TRBV29-1 and TRBJ2-7; 12 bases line up with TRBD2. TRBJ2-1 matches the DNA end more closely, so the J call is doubtful. There are 14 residues in the CDR3. Germline assignment: CDR1 SQVTM and CDR2 ANQGSEA. The CDR3 region has the DNA TGCAGCATTGACGGACTAGCGGGGACCTACGAGCAGTTCTTC. Its protein is CSIDGLAGTYEQFF.

The genes are TRBV6-5 and TRBJ2-1, with no clear D. Germline CDR1 MNHEY, CDR2 SVGAGI. The ends were cut back, 7 bases at V and 11 bases at J, with 12 bases in the middle. The CDR3 extends over 11 amino acids. CDR3 nucleotide sequence: TGTGCCAGCATTACCTGGAATCAGCAGTTCTTC. Translated, it gives CASITWNQQFF.

Notes on this clonotype: A junction boundary mismatches the germline segment, possibly from a read error. V and J are TRBV20-1 and TRBJ1-2; D gene unclear. There are 13 residues in the CDR3. Germline V CDR1 and CDR2: DFQATT, SNEGSKA (reference sequence). In DNA form, the CDR3 reads TGCAGTGCATTGGATTATGCTAACTATGACTACACCTTC. It encodes CSALDYANYDYTF.

Details on this clonotype: Mismatch with germline at one junction end may stem from a read error. The chain carries TRBV4-1 and TRBJ2-7; 11 bases fit TRBD2. Germline V lookup: CDR1 MGHRA, CDR2 YSYEKL. This CDR3 is 15 amino acids long. CDR3 in amino acids: CTSSPGTSGAYEQYF. CDR3 nucleotides: TGCACCAGCAGCCCTGGGACTAGCGGAGCCTATGAGCAGTACTTC.

This clonotype occurred a few times. One end of the junction varies from germline; a read error may be responsible. The V call is TRBV7-8, the J call TRBJ2-7; TRBD1 agrees at 10 bases. The CDR3 covers 15 residues. Germline CDR1 is SGHVS and CDR2 is FQNEAQ. CDR3 sequence (DNA): TGTGTCAGCAGCTTAGATCGGACAGGGGGCTACGAGCAGTACTTC. It yields the protein CVSSLDRTGGYEQYF.

CDR3 protein: CASSALSYEQYF. CDR3 coding DNA: TGTGCCAGCAGCGCGCTATCCTACGAGCAGTACTTC. The chain links TRBV28 to TRBJ2-7; no clear D. The CDR3 sequence is 12 residues long. Germline V gene data show CDR1 as MDHEN and CDR2 as SYDVKM. V shed 6 bases and J shed 1 base, with 7 bases lying between them.

About this clonotype: One end of the junction does not line up with germline, which may come from a read error. The genes are TRBV20-1 and TRBJ1-1; no definite D call. CDR1 and CDR2 (germline): DFQATT, SNEGSKA (reference sequence). The CDR3 runs 13 residues. CDR3: CARADPLNTEAFF. CDR3 bases: TGCGCGCGGGCAGACCCCTTGAACACTGAAGCTTTCTTC.

In this sample, this clonotype turned up once. The chain carries TRBV6-2 or TRBV6-3 and TRBJ1-5; D is ambiguous. The CDR3 extends over 13 amino acids. The ends were cut back, 10 bases at V and 4 bases at J, with 14 bases in the middle. Germline V lookup: CDR1 MNHEY, CDR2 SVGEGT. CDR3: CANSYTSNQPQHF. The CDR3 DNA reads as TGTGCCAATAGTTACACCAGTAATCAGCCCCAGCATTTT.

This clonotype was detected once. The chain uses TRBV20-1 and TRBJ2-7; D not resolved. There are 13 residues in the CDR3. Per the germline V gene, CDR1 is DFQATT and CDR2 is SNEGSKA (reference sequence). DNA of the CDR3: TGCAATGTGGATGGCGTTTTAACCTACGAGCAGTACTTC. Encoded protein: CNVDGVLTYEQYF.

The chain joins TRBV6-5 to TRBJ2-5; TRBD2 aligns across 11 bases. This CDR3 is built from 18 residues. CDR1 is MNHEY and CDR2 is SVGAGI in the germline V gene. The J segment lost 3 bases and the V segment lost 9 bases, leaving 18 bases of the junction unmatched. The CDR3 nucleotides read TGTGCCAGTAGTCAGAGGGGGGTGCTAGCGGGAGGAGAAGAGACCCAGTACTTC. It encodes CASSQRGVLAGGEETQYF.

Points on this clonotype: Compared with germline, one end of the junction differs, possibly owing to a read error. The gene calls are TRBV6-5 and TRBJ1-1; TRBD1 is a possible D gene (6 bases). Germline values: CDR1 MNHEY, CDR2 SVGAGI. The CDR3 is 16 residues long. The CDR3 sequence: CVSSYVGGADLNEAFF. For the CDR3, the DNA is TGTGTCAGCAGTTACGTGGGGGGGGCGGATCTGAATGAAGCTTTCTTT.